Described below is a single T cell receptor (beta chain) sequence and its context. Its specificity is unknown. Sorted-subset replicate PCR reactions were performed with about 200 ng DNA, corresponding to tens of thousands of T cell genomes. Measured with immunoSEQ multiplex PCR; TCRdb has only the in-frame clones, and not every one. This table has some 500,000 clones, about 96% appearing once. The CDR3 is made up of 19 amino acids. Trimming left V 3 bases short and J 2 bases short, with 23 bases between. CDR1 LGHNA and CDR2 YNFKEQ come from the germline V gene. The entry originates in a study of shared clonotypes between healthy human individuals. Study-level findings and limits: Generation probabilities of non-shared clonotypes were lower (relative to those shared by all four donors). With four donors compared, approximately 5% of naive CD4 clonotypes were shared.

Source material: naive CD4+ T cells sorted from blood. The subset: CD45RA+ positively selected. This chain connects TRBV4-2 to TRBJ2-4; no clear D gene. The sequence derives from a woman in her thirties in good health. The CDR3 sequence: CASSQDVMESMRTKNIQYF. Written as DNA, the CDR3 is TGTGCCAGCAGCCAGGACGTTATGGAGTCAATGAGAACCAAAAACATTCAGTACTTC.